Below are 14 T cell receptor beta chains sequenced from a single sample in a study of blood T cell repertoires in COVID-19. Data came from immunoSEQ multiplex PCR; TCRdb stores just in-frame clones and leaves some out. The sample has fewer than 500,000 clones, 81% seen once. Sequencing was performed on peripheral blood. These receptors all stem from a human donor with acute or convalescent COVID-19. The donor label of this sample is uncertain.

The rearrangement uses TRBV6-5 and TRBJ1-1; perhaps TRBD1 as D (5 bases). There are 14 residues in the CDR3. Germline CDR1 and CDR2: MNHEY and SVGAGI. V lost 2 bases and J 4 bases, leaving 11 bases between the germline ends. The CDR3 region is CASSYDGARTEAFF. CDR3 bases: TGTGCCAGCAGTTACGATGGGGCGCGCACTGAAGCTTTCTTT.

This rearrangement joins TRBV5-1 to TRBJ1-1; D gene unclear. The ends were cut back, 1 base at V and 3 bases at J, with 16 bases in the middle. The CDR3 runs to 16 residues. Germline CDR1 is SGHRS and CDR2 is YFSETQ. In nucleotides, the CDR3 is TGCGCCAGCAGCTTGACGACACGCCCGTTGGACACTGAAGCTTTCTTT. It yields the protein CASSLTTRPLDTEAFF.

This rearrangement joins TRBV3-1 (or the pseudogene TRBV3-2) to TRBJ1-5; D uncertain. V lost 7 bases and J lost 9, with 28 bases in between. Per germline, CDR1 LGHDT and CDR2 YNNKEL (reference sequence). The CDR3 has 17 amino acids. In nucleotides, the CDR3 is TGTGCCAGCACCCCGAATCGTCTAGAGGGTCCATCTGGGCCCCAGCATTTT. As protein: CASTPNRLEGPSGPQHF.

The CDR3: CASSLGQVFGSQHF. The CDR3 coding sequence is TGTGCCAGCAGCTTGGGTCAGGTGTTCGGATCCCAGCATTTT. The chain combines TRBV5-5 with TRBJ1-5; D unclear. Germline V gene sequence: CDR1 SGHKS, CDR2 YYEKEE (reference sequence). The V gene lost 0 bases and the J gene lost 11 bases, with 15 bases spanning the gap. This CDR3 has 14 residues. Full variable domain (remainder filled in from reference TRBV5-5 and TRBJ1-5): DAGVTQSPTHLIKTRGQQVTLRCSPISGHKSVSWYQQVLGQGPQFIFQYYEKEERGRGNFPDRFSARQFPNYSSELNVNALLLGDSALYLCASSLGQVFGSQHFGDGTRLSIL.

This chain uses TRBV15 with TRBJ1-5, with D perhaps TRBD1 (6 bases). The length of the CDR3 is 16 residues. V dropped 0 bases and J dropped 1 base, with 10 bases sitting between them. Per the germline V gene, CDR1 is LNHNV and CDR2 is YYDKDF (reference sequence). The CDR3 here is CATSRDGGWSNQPQHF. CDR3 DNA: TGTGCCACCAGCAGAGATGGGGGCTGGAGCAATCAGCCCCAGCATTTT.

This CDR3 is CASSMTATNEKLFF. The CDR3 DNA is TGTGCCAGTAGTATGACAGCCACTAATGAAAAACTGTTTTTT. The chain links TRBV19 to TRBJ1-4; maybe TRBD1 (5 bases). This CDR3 comprises 14 residues. The V gene lost 3 bases and the J gene lost 2 bases, with 7 bases spanning the gap. Per the germline V gene, CDR1 is LNHDA and CDR2 is SQIVND (reference sequence). Supplemented by reference TRBV19 and TRBJ1-4, the full variable domain reads DGGITQSPKYLFRKEGQNVTLSCEQNLNHDAMYWYRQDPGQGLRLIYYSQIVNDFQKGDIAEGYSVSREKKESFPLTVTSAQKNPTAFYLCASSMTATNEKLFFGSGTQLSVL.

The CDR3 loop reads CASSHLINKNSPNTEAFF. The CDR3 DNA follows: TGTGCCAGCAGCCATTTGATTAACAAAAACAGTCCGAACACTGAAGCTTTCTTT. The genes are TRBV3-1 (or the pseudogene TRBV3-2) and TRBJ1-1, with D uncertain. Germline values: CDR1 LGHDT, CDR2 YNNKEL (reference sequence). CDR3 size: 18 residues. V lost 3 bases to trimming and J lost 1 base, with 21 bases between them.

This clone was seen a handful of times. The chain joins TRBV27 to TRBJ1-6, with 8 nucleotides matching TRBD1. Trimming took 5 bases from V and 0 from J; bases not matched to a gene: 0. Germline V gene data show CDR1 as MNHEY and CDR2 as SMNVEV (reference sequence). This CDR3 region has 15 residues. The CDR3 nucleotides read TGTGCCAGCAGTGACAGGGGCTCCTATAATTCACCCCTCCACTTT. Translation gives CASSDRGSYNSPLHF.

The rearrangement uses TRBV5-1 and TRBJ1-3, with D maybe TRBD1 (6 bases). The CDR3 consists of 14 residues. Between the trimmed V and J ends, which lost 3 bases and 5 bases, there was a span of 12 bases. CDR1 and CDR2 (germline): SGHRS, YFSETQ. The DNA for the CDR3 is TGCGCCAGCAGCTCGGGGGGCGAGAGAAACACCATATATTTT. It specifies CASSSGGERNTIYF.

The gene calls are TRBV14 and TRBJ1-2, with 7 bases fitting TRBD1. The trim removed 4 bases at V and 10 bases at J, leaving 9 bases unmatched. CDR3 length: 13 residues. Germline V gene data show CDR1 as SGHDN and CDR2 as FVKESK. CDR3 protein: CASSPGTAVAYTF. CDR3 DNA sequence: TGTGCCAGCAGCCCTGGGACAGCGGTGGCCTACACCTTC.

The gene calls are TRBV6-5 and TRBJ1-1; possible D gene TRBD1, 6 bases. Trimming took 6 bases from V and 0 from J, leaving 11 bases between them. This CDR3 comprises 14 residues. CDR1 and CDR2 (germline): MNHEY, SVGAGI. The CDR3 sequence is CASSRGTLNTEAFF. The CDR3 coding sequence is TGTGCCAGCAGCCGAGGGACATTGAACACTGAAGCTTTCTTT.

The CDR3 is CASSVQGKEGEAFF. The CDR3 nucleotides are TGTGCCAGCTCAGTACAGGGGAAGGAAGGTGAAGCTTTCTTT. The J gene is TRBJ1-1, the V gene TRBV18; 7 nucleotides match TRBD1. V was pared by 5 bases and J by 7 bases, with 10 bases of the junction left unmatched. The CDR3 is made up of 14 amino acids. CDR1 is KGHSH, CDR2 LQKENI, per germline.

The chain couples TRBV6-2 or TRBV6-3 to TRBJ1-2; TRBD1 might be the D (5 bases). V was cut by 5 bases and J by 5 bases, with 6 bases left in between. The CDR3 runs to 11 residues. The germline gives CDR1 MNHEY, CDR2 SVGEGT. The CDR3: CASSQGYGYTF. The CDR3 DNA is TGTGCCAGCAGTCAGGGATATGGCTACACCTTC.

The chain combines TRBV7-9 with TRBJ2-1; D is ambiguous. The CDR3 runs 14 residues. From germline, CDR1 is SEHNR and CDR2 FQNEAQ (reference sequence). The V gene lost 1 base and the J gene lost 10 bases, with 14 bases spanning the gap. CDR3 bases: TGTGCCAGCAGCTTAGGATCTTCAGTCCGCGAGCAGTTCTTC. Translation gives CASSLGSSVREQFF.